Listed below are T cell receptor beta chains from one sample, sequenced in a study of blood T cell repertoires in COVID-19. Using immunoSEQ multiplex PCR, the repertoire was profiled, and TCRdb retains in-frame clones only, with some absent. The table lists fewer than 50,000 clones, under 95% of them singletons. Material for sequencing was peripheral blood. The origin of the receptors is a human donor in a cohort sampled during active COVID-19. Both conserved end residues are part of each CDR3. Each record gives: clone size, CDR3 length, J gene, D gene, V gene, CDR3 protein, CDR3 DNA. The D gene is left open where the match is weak. Clone size appears in some rows only: once, few, many, or a class for an expanded clone.

>once|12|TRBJ2-7|NA|TRBV28
CASSTTAYEQYF
TGTGCCAGCAGTACGACAGCCTACGAGCAGTACTTC
>NA|13|TRBJ1-2|TRBD1|TRBV9
CASSEGANYGYTF
TGTGCCAGCAGCGAGGGGGCAAACTATGGCTACACCTTC
>NA|15|TRBJ1-6|TRBD1|TRBV30
CAWSVGQGANSPLHF
TGTGCCTGGAGTGTAGGGCAGGGGGCGAATTCACCCCTCCACTTT
>NA|15|TRBJ2-5|NA|TRBV5-8
CASSPGDRERETQYF
TGTGCCAGCAGTCCTGGTGATCGGGAGAGAGAGACCCAGTACTTC
>NA|16|TRBJ2-2|TRBD1|TRBV9
CASSVRDREDTGELFF
TGTGCCAGCAGCGTCCGGGACAGGGAGGACACCGGGGAGCTGTTTTTT
>NA|13|TRBJ2-3|NA|TRBV19
CASSRSGEVTSLF
TGTGCCAGTAGTCGTTCGGGGGAGGTTACCTCACTTTTT
>once|14|TRBJ1-2|TRBD1|TRBV19
CASSLLGQGYGYTF
TGTGCCAGTAGCCTATTGGGACAGGGCTATGGCTACACCTTC
>NA|15|TRBJ1-5|NA|TRBV20-1
CSASNSGGSNQPQHF
TGCAGTGCTAGTAACTCCGGGGGTAGCAATCAGCCCCAGCATTTT
>NA|13|TRBJ2-7|NA|TRBV18
CASSPLEGNEQYF
TGTGCCAGCTCACCATTGGAGGGTAACGAGCAGTACTTC
>once|15|TRBJ1-1|TRBD1|TRBV5-1
CASSSGTGVGAEAFF
TGCGCCAGCAGCTCAGGGACAGGGGTTGGGGCTGAAGCTTTCTTT
>NA|12|TRBJ1-1|NA|TRBV14
CASSQTPNPAFF
TGTGCCAGCAGCCAAACCCCTAACCCGGCTTTCTTT
>NA|17|TRBJ2-3|TRBD2|TRBV10-1
CASSESASGSGADTQYF
TGCGCCAGCAGTGAGTCCGCTAGCGGGAGTGGGGCAGATACGCAGTATTTT
>NA|14|TRBJ1-2|TRBD1|TRBV5-4
CASSSGGTNYGYTF
TGTGCCAGCAGCTCAGGGGGAACTAACTATGGCTACACCTTC
>NA|15|TRBJ2-7|TRBD1|TRBV2
CASSEWTGVSYEQYF
TGTGCCAGCAGTGAATGGACAGGGGTCTCCTACGAGCAGTACTTC
>NA|13|TRBJ2-7|NA|TRBV28
CASCGDSSYEQYF
TGTGCCAGCTGTGGTGACAGCTCCTACGAGCAGTACTTC
>NA|15|TRBJ1-3|TRBD1|TRBV4-2
CASSQRTGLGNTIYF
TGTGCCAGCAGCCAACGGACAGGGTTAGGAAACACCATATATTTT